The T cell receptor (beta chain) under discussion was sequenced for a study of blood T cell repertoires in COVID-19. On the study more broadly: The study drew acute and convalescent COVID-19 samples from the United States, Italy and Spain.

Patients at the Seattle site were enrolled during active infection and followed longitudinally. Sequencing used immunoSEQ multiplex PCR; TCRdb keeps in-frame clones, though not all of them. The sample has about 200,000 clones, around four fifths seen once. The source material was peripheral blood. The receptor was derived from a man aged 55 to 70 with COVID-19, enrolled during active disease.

CDR3 DNA sequence: TGTGCCAGTAGTATCCAGGTCTCGAATAACTATGGCTACACCTTC. It translates to CASSIQVSNNYGYTF. The chain is built from TRBV19 and TRBJ1-2; D ambiguous. Germline CDR1 LNHDA, CDR2 SQIVND (reference sequence). The CDR3 has 15 amino acids. V lost 3 bases, J lost 1 base, and 12 bases lay in between.